This is a list of T cell receptor beta chains from one sample in a study of T-cell reconstitution after alpha-beta-depleted transplantation in children. TCRdb fed the PCR reads into MiXCR, producing one record per CDR3 protein. The profile covers over 400,000 distinct CDR3 sequences, with approximately 42% appearing a single time and 27% taken by the ten largest. The sample in question was PBMCs, obtained before TCRalphabeta/CD19-depleted stem cell transplant. The receptor set was obtained from a girl aged 2-15 years with aplastic anemia, due to receive a stem cell transplant. The conserved cysteine and the conserved F or W are not part of the CDR3 here. Some rows mark clone size as missing; the rest say once, few, many or name a class of expanded clone.

V: TRBV4-1; size: few; J: TRBJ1-6; CDR3: ASSPQDRGHNSPLH
V: TRBV29-1; size: -; J: TRBJ2-3; CDR3: SVGRDTQY
V: TRBV11-2; size: many; J: TRBJ2-5; CDR3: ASSFNGPRRAETQY
V: TRBV29-1; size: -; J: TRBJ1-3; CDR3: SANEGGGLDTIY
V: TRBV12-3/TRBV12-4; size: -; J: TRBJ2-5; CDR3: ASSPSGRKETQY
V: TRBV11-2; size: -; J: TRBJ2-3; CDR3: ASSLGHDTQY
V: TRBV20-1; size: -; J: TRBJ2-7; CDR3: SAGLAGGPEQY
V: TRBV3-1; size: few; J: TRBJ1-1; CDR3: ASSRGGGLNEAF
V: TRBV7-9; size: few; J: TRBJ1-6; CDR3: ASSRETGNSPLH
V: TRBV6-1; size: many; J: TRBJ1-2; CDR3: ASSTVRGGDGYT
V: TRBV6-1; size: few; J: TRBJ2-1; CDR3: ASSPLVDSYNEQF
V: TRBV15; size: few; J: TRBJ1-4; CDR3: ATSRDRGPNEKLF
V: TRBV20-1; size: -; J: TRBJ1-1; CDR3: SARDTPNTEAF
V: TRBV15; size: few; J: TRBJ2-7; CDR3: ATSPRLIYEQY
V: TRBV28; size: many; J: TRBJ2-7; CDR3: ASSAAGTPRSYEQY
V: TRBV6-1; size: -; J: TRBJ2-1; CDR3: ASSSIGRGQEQF
V: TRBV7-2; size: once; J: TRBJ1-2; CDR3: ASSLETNYGYT
V: TRBV12-3/TRBV12-4; size: many; J: TRBJ2-4; CDR3: ASSLKGTVLAKNIQY
V: TRBV5-1; size: -; J: TRBJ2-5; CDR3: ASSLGPASLETQY
V: TRBV12-5; size: -; J: TRBJ2-7; CDR3: ASGLPIVHEQY
V: TRBV24-1; size: many; J: TRBJ2-2; CDR3: ATSDQQEANTGELF
V: TRBV5-6; size: many; J: TRBJ2-7; CDR3: ASSFGTGSYEQY
V: TRBV20-1; size: few; J: TRBJ2-7; CDR3: SARDPGGFNEQY
V: TRBV7-3; size: -; J: TRBJ2-1; CDR3: ASSLRGTGGYYNEQF
V: TRBV20-1; size: -; J: TRBJ2-1; CDR3: SALLSSYNEQF
V: TRBV6-5; size: -; J: TRBJ2-7; CDR3: ASSYRLRGSEQY
V: TRBV27; size: -; J: TRBJ2-7; CDR3: ASKMADVSYEQY
V: TRBV7-2; size: few; J: TRBJ2-1; CDR3: ASSQRGLAGVDEQF
V: TRBV20-1; size: -; J: TRBJ2-1; CDR3: SYLAGGPTNEQF
V: TRBV5-5; size: many; J: TRBJ1-5; CDR3: ASSLGPADSNQPQH